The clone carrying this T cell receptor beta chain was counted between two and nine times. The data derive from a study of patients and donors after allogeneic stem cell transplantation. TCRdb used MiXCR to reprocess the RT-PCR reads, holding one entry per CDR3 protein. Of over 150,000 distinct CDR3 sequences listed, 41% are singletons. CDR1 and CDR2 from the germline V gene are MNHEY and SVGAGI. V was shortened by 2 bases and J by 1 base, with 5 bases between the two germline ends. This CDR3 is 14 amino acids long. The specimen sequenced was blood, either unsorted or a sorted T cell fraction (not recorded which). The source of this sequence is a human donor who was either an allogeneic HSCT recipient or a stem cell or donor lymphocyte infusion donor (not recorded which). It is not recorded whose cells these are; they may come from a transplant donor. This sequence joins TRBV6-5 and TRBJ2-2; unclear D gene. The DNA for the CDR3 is TGTGCCAGCAGTTACCGGCGGAACACCGGGGAGCTGTTTTTT. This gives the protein CASSYRRNTGELFF.